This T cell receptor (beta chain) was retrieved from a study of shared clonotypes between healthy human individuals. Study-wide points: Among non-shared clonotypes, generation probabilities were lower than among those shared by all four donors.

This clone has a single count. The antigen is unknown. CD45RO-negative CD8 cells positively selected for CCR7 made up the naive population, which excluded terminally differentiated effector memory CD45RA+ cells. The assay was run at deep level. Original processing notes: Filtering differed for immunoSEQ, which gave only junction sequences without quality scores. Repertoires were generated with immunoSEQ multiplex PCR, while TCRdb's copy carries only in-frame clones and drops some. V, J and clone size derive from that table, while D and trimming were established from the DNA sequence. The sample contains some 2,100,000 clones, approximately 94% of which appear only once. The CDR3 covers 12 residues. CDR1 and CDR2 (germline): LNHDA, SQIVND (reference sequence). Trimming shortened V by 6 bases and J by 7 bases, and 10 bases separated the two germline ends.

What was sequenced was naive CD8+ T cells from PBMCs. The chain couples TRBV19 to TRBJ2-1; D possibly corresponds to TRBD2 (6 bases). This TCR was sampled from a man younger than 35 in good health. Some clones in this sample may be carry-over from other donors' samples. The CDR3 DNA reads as TGTGCCAGTAGGGGACTCCCGAATGAGCAGTTCTTC. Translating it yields CASRGLPNEQFF.